The 30 T cell receptor beta chains below come from one sample, sequenced in a study of regulatory T cells in long-lasting Graves disease. Time point indicated: newly diagnosed GD, antithyroid drugs for less than 3 months. The authors made the TCR library using RNA they extracted from PBMCs. Construction of TCR beta libraries relied on iRepertoire HTBI primers and on Arm-PCR targeting CDR3 regions. Each CDR3 protein is one row after TCRdb ran MiXCR on the multiplex PCR reads. The table includes about 620,000 distinct CDR3 sequences, 16% detected once. The data also belong to a second study, concerning T cells in Graves' hyperthyroidism and ophthalmopathy.

Sequenced material: peripheral blood mononuclear cells (PBMCs), taken at new diagnosis, from a patient treated with antithyroid drugs. The origin of the receptors is a woman aged 25-40 years with Graves disease.

Only one count was recorded for this clonotype. The rearrangement joins TRBV28 to TRBJ2-7; D is unclear. The CDR3 runs to 13 residues. Looked up from germline, CDR1 is MDHEN and CDR2 is SYDVKM. V lost 5 bases and J lost 2, with 10 bases in between. The CDR3 protein is CASSPPPTYEQYF. The CDR3 region has the DNA TGTGCCAGCAGTCCCCCACCCACCTACGAGCAGTACTTC.

This clonotype was observed at least ten times. The V gene is TRBV19, the J gene TRBJ1-1; 9 bases align to TRBD1. J lost 0 bases, V lost 7 bases, and 9 bases had no gene match. This CDR3 is 16 amino acids long. CDR1 is LNHDA and CDR2 is SQIVND in the germline V gene (reference sequence). CDR3 sequence: CASTGDRAYMNTEAFF. In DNA form, the CDR3 reads TGTGCCAGTACAGGGGACAGGGCGTACATGAACACTGAAGCTTTCTTT.

This clonotype has ten or more counts. V is TRBV9 and J is TRBJ1-3, with TRBD1 matching 7 bases. Germline CDR1 and CDR2: SGDLS and YYNGEE. The CDR3 contains 14 residues. The V segment lost 3 bases and the J segment 2 bases; nucleotides outside the gene matches: 2. The CDR3 nucleotides are TGTGCCAGCAGCGGTGGGACAGCTGGAAACACCATATATTTT. This codes for CASSGGTAGNTIYF.

This clonotype was recorded at least ten times. V is TRBV18 and J is TRBJ2-3; 7 bases are shared with TRBD1. The CDR3 has 13 residues. The germline gives CDR1 KGHSH, CDR2 LQKENI. V was pared by 6 bases and J by 6 bases, with 6 bases of the junction left unmatched. The CDR3 loop is CASSSDRMDTQYF. The CDR3 DNA reads as TGTGCCAGCTCTTCGGACAGGATGGATACGCAGTATTTT.

This clonotype appeared a few times. A much more abundant neighbour one base away suggests this may be a read error. The chain is built from TRBV6-1 and TRBJ2-2, with 10 bases aligning to TRBD2. The CDR3 covers 15 residues. Germline values: CDR1 MNHNS, CDR2 SASEGT. V shed 7 bases and J 9 bases; nucleotides not matched to a gene: 11. This CDR3 reads CASTLAGGGARELFF. The CDR3 DNA reads as TGTGCCAGCACGTTAGCGGGAGGCGGCGCCAGGGAGCTGTTTTTT.

Turning to this clonotype: It may be a read error: a sequence one base away is much more abundant. J is TRBJ2-7 and V is TRBV6-1, with TRBD2 matching over 7 bases. J lost 0 bases, V lost 5 bases, and 7 bases had no gene match. The CDR3 covers 15 residues. Germline V lookup: CDR1 MNHNS, CDR2 SASEGT. The CDR3 sequence: CASSKSGAGSYEQYF. The CDR3 coding sequence is TGTGCCAGCAGTAAAAGCGGGGCGGGCTCCTACGAGCAGTACTTC.

To note about this clonotype: Just one base apart from a much larger clone, this may be a read error. The chain links TRBV6-2 or TRBV6-3 to TRBJ1-5; perhaps TRBD1 as D (6 bases). V was cut by 5 bases and J by 7 bases, with 12 bases left in between. This CDR3 is built from 13 residues. CDR1 and CDR2 (germline): MNHEY, SVGEGT. Here the CDR3 DNA reads TGTGCCAGCAGTCAGGGGATGTGGCAGCCCCAGCATTTT. This codes for CASSQGMWQPQHF.

The chain couples TRBV19 to TRBJ1-2; unclear D gene. With 0 bases removed from V and 8 bases from J, the gap between germline ends came to 10 bases. Germline CDR1 LNHDA, CDR2 SQIVND (reference sequence). CDR3 length equals 13 residues. CDR3 in amino acids: CASSIEMWYGYTF. The DNA of the CDR3 is TGTGCCAGTAGTATAGAAATGTGGTACGGCTACACCTTC.

This clonotype was seen repeatedly, ten times or more. The rearrangement uses TRBV5-5 and TRBJ1-1, with D hard to call. The V and J ends lost 5 bases and 1 base respectively, with 15 bases between them. Germline V gene data show CDR1 as SGHKS and CDR2 as YYEKEE (reference sequence). There are 15 residues in the CDR3. The CDR3 sequence: CASSPTRTENTEAFF. In DNA, the CDR3 is TGTGCCAGCAGTCCCACCCGGACGGAGAACACTGAAGCTTTCTTT.

The chain joins TRBV5-1 to TRBJ2-7, with 13 nucleotides matching TRBD2. This CDR3 spans 15 amino acids. Germline V gene sequence: CDR1 SGHRS, CDR2 YFSETQ. V was clipped by 5 bases and J by 0 bases; unmatched bases: 2. The CDR3 spells CASRLAGGLSYEQYF. In DNA, the CDR3 is TGCGCCAGCAGACTAGCGGGAGGGCTCTCCTACGAGCAGTACTTC.

The DNA of the CDR3 is TGTGCCAGCAGCCAAGATCACAGGTCCGAGCAGTACTTC. Amino acid sequence: CASSQDHRSEQYF. J is TRBJ2-7 and V is TRBV3-1, with D possibly TRBD1 on 5 matching bases. Trimming stripped 0 bases from V and 6 bases from J, with 9 bases between. This CDR3 region has 13 residues. Germline loops: CDR1 LGHDT, CDR2 YNNKEL (reference sequence).

V and J are TRBV28 and TRBJ2-1, with 9 bases that match TRBD1. The CDR3 totals 15 residues. Germline V gene lookup returns CDR1 MDHEN and CDR2 SYDVKM. With 1 base clipped from V and 6 bases from J, the junction kept 4 bases outside the gene matches. CDR3 in amino acids: CASSLLGQGSNEQFF. CDR3 nucleotide sequence: TGTGCCAGCAGTTTATTAGGACAGGGGTCCAATGAGCAGTTCTTC.

This clonotype was detected ten times or more. This rearrangement joins TRBV6-9 to TRBJ1-2; D gene unclear. V shed 3 bases and J shed 3 bases, with 23 bases lying between them. The germline CDR1 and CDR2 sequences are MNHGY and SVAAGI. The CDR3 loop spans 18 amino acids. CDR3 in DNA: TGTGCCAGCAGTTACTACCATACTAGCGACAAGAGGGACTATGGCTACACCTTC. Its protein is CASSYYHTSDKRDYGYTF.

The chain uses TRBV25-1 and TRBJ2-2; D is undetermined. The CDR3 consists of 16 residues. The germline V gene encodes CDR1 MGHDK and CDR2 SYGVNS. Deletions cut 2 bases from V and 1 base from J, with 11 bases between. The CDR3 loop reads CASSEGGVWNTGELFF. The CDR3, as DNA: TGTGCCAGCAGTGAAGGTGGCGTATGGAACACCGGGGAGCTGTTTTTT.

This clonotype appeared once. The rearrangement uses TRBV4-1 and TRBJ1-4; possible D gene TRBD1, 6 bases. Germline V gene lookup returns CDR1 MGHRA and CDR2 YSYEKL. Trimming cost V 1 base and J 0 bases, with 9 bases left between them. The CDR3 runs to 16 residues. CDR3 loop: CASSQGWTATNEKLFF. CDR3 DNA: TGCGCCAGCAGCCAAGGCTGGACAGCAACTAATGAAAAACTGTTTTTT.

This clonotype was recorded a few times. The chain recombines TRBV20-1 with TRBJ2-1; no firm D call. This CDR3 is 13 amino acids long. V lost 8 bases, J lost 3 bases, and 14 bases lay in between. Germline lookup yields CDR1 DFQATT and CDR2 SNEGSKA (reference sequence). The CDR3 protein is CSNKIWSYNEQFF. CDR3 sequence (DNA): TGCAGTAATAAGATTTGGAGCTACAATGAGCAGTTCTTC.

This chain uses TRBV13 with TRBJ2-1, with D possibly TRBD2 on 6 matching bases. The V and J ends lost 4 bases and 9 bases respectively, with 13 bases between them. This CDR3 contains 13 residues. CDR1 and CDR2 (germline): PRHDT, FYEKMQ (reference sequence). The CDR3 region is CASSWGLRSEQFF. CDR3 sequence (DNA): TGTGCCAGCAGCTGGGGACTGCGTAGTGAGCAGTTCTTC.

Concerning this clonotype: A much more abundant neighbour one base away suggests this may be a read error. V and J are TRBV7-9 and TRBJ2-1; 8 nucleotides agree with TRBD2. The end of the DNA is better explained by TRBJ2-7, so the J call may be wrong. The CDR3 contains 16 residues. CDR1 SEHNR and CDR2 FQNEAQ come from the germline V gene (reference sequence). The CDR3 reads CASSRPAGEDYHEQYF. The CDR3, as DNA: TGTGCCAGCAGCCGACCAGCGGGAGAGGATTATCACGAGCAGTACTTC.

This clonotype has a handful of counts. The rearrangement joins TRBV28 to TRBJ2-7; D gene uncertain. Per the germline V gene, CDR1 is MDHEN and CDR2 is SYDVKM. This CDR3 spans 15 amino acids. V lost 3 bases, J lost 3 bases, and 15 bases lay in between. The CDR3 protein is CASSLTALRGYEQYF. DNA for the CDR3: TGTGCCAGCAGTTTGACCGCCTTGCGTGGCTACGAGCAGTACTTC.

This clonotype has a count of ten or more. CDR3 residues: CASSFYGSDTQYF. The CDR3 DNA reads as TGTGCCAGCAGTTTTTATGGGTCAGATACGCAGTATTTT. The chain recombines TRBV27 with TRBJ2-3; D remains unclear. The germline V gene encodes CDR1 MNHEY and CDR2 SMNVEV (reference sequence). The CDR3 has 13 residues. The V end was cut by 3 bases, the J end by 4 bases, with 8 bases between.

This clonotype was counted at least ten times. The chain recombines TRBV6-2 or TRBV6-3 with TRBJ2-3; 7 bases are shared with TRBD1. This CDR3 comprises 16 residues. The germline CDR1 and CDR2 sequences are MNHEY and SVGEGT. V gave up 2 bases and J gave up 1 base; unmatched junction bases: 6. CDR3 in amino acids: CASSYASGTGTDTQYF. DNA for the CDR3: TGTGCCAGCAGTTACGCCAGTGGGACAGGCACAGATACGCAGTATTTT.

This clonotype appeared once. Lacking the conserved final phenylalanine or tryptophan, this CDR3 likely reflects a read error. As DNA, the CDR3 is TGTGCCAGCACCGGGGGCGCAGGTGGCTACACCTCC. Its protein is CASTGGAGGYTS. The chain has TRBV6-1 and TRBJ1-2; perhaps TRBD1 as D (6 bases). Germline V lookup: CDR1 MNHNS, CDR2 SASEGT. This CDR3 has 12 residues. V was pared by 7 bases and J by 7 bases, with 13 bases between.

This clonotype was found many times. The rearrangement links TRBV3-1 to TRBJ2-5, with TRBD2 matching 9 bases. The germline V gene encodes CDR1 LGHDT and CDR2 YNNKEL (reference sequence). The CDR3 totals 14 residues. V shed 6 bases and J 4 bases; nucleotides not matched to a gene: 6. The CDR3 spells CASRNSGSGETQYF. The DNA for the CDR3 is TGTGCCAGCAGAAATAGCGGGAGCGGAGAGACCCAGTACTTC.

This clonotype was found many times. The J gene is TRBJ2-1, the V gene TRBV12-3 or TRBV12-4; 7 nucleotides align to TRBD2. V was pared by 3 bases and J by 9 bases, with 11 bases of the junction left unmatched. The CDR3 has 15 residues. DNA for the CDR3: TGTGCCAGCAGTTTGCTACTAGCGCGGTACTTTGAGCAGTTCTTC. It yields the protein CASSLLLARYFEQFF.

At least ten counts were recorded for this clonotype. The chain couples TRBV28 to TRBJ1-5; D is unresolved. This CDR3 has 17 residues. The V end was cut by 2 bases, the J end by 0 bases, with 14 bases between. Germline V gives CDR1 MDHEN, CDR2 SYDVKM. The CDR3 sequence is CASSLNPVLYSNQPQHF. The CDR3 DNA reads as TGTGCCAGCAGTTTAAATCCCGTACTCTATAGCAATCAGCCCCAGCATTTT.

A word on this clonotype: A much larger clonotype is one base distant, so this may be a read error. The chain links TRBV6-1 to TRBJ1-2; 9 bases line up with TRBD1. CDR1 MNHNS and CDR2 SASEGT come from the germline V gene. CDR3 length: 16 amino acids. V shed 6 bases, J shed 4 bases, and the junction held 12 bases outside the gene matches. CDR3 protein: CASREQGAQASYGYTF. The CDR3 nucleotides are TGTGCCAGCAGGGAACAGGGGGCGCAAGCTAGCTATGGCTACACCTTC.

For this clonotype: Possible read error: a much larger clone is one base away. V usage is TRBV7-6 and J usage is TRBJ2-5; 10 bases align to TRBD1. The junction had 24 bases not matched to a gene; V was cut back by 5 bases and J by 9 bases. The CDR3 is 19 residues long. Germline V gene sequence: CDR1 SGHVS, CDR2 FNYEAQ. DNA for the CDR3: TGTGCCAGCAGCAGAACCGGGACAGGGGTTTACTTTCCCCCCAGACCCCAGTACTTC. Translation gives CASSRTGTGVYFPPRPQYF.

A word on this clonotype: At one end, the junction sequence differs from germline, possibly due to a read error. The gene calls are TRBV20-1 and TRBJ2-1, with TRBD2 as a possible D gene (5 bases). CDR1 and CDR2 (germline): DFQATT, SNEGSKA (reference sequence). The CDR3 runs 13 residues. The CDR3 region is CNASQTSYSEQFF. The CDR3 coding sequence is TGCAATGCTAGCCAAACTAGTTATAGTGAGCAGTTCTTC.

A note on this clonotype: A read error may be the cause here, since a much bigger clone is one base away. V is TRBV28 and J is TRBJ1-1; 8 bases align to TRBD1. The V gene's germline CDR1 is MDHEN and CDR2 SYDVKM. The CDR3 covers 12 residues. V shed 10 bases, J shed 4 bases, and the junction held 5 bases outside the gene matches. The CDR3: CATRTGRTEAFF. CDR3 DNA sequence: TGTGCCACCCGGACAGGGCGCACTGAAGCTTTCTTT.

This clonotype was picked up many times. This rearrangement joins TRBV28 to TRBJ1-5; 8 bases are a match to TRBD1. CDR1 MDHEN and CDR2 SYDVKM come from the germline V gene. The J segment lost 7 bases and the V segment lost 7 bases, leaving 9 bases of the junction unmatched. The CDR3 is made up of 14 amino acids. The CDR3 region has the DNA TGTGCCAGCACCTTCAGGGGGCGCGACCAGCCCCAGCATTTT. This translates into CASTFRGRDQPQHF.